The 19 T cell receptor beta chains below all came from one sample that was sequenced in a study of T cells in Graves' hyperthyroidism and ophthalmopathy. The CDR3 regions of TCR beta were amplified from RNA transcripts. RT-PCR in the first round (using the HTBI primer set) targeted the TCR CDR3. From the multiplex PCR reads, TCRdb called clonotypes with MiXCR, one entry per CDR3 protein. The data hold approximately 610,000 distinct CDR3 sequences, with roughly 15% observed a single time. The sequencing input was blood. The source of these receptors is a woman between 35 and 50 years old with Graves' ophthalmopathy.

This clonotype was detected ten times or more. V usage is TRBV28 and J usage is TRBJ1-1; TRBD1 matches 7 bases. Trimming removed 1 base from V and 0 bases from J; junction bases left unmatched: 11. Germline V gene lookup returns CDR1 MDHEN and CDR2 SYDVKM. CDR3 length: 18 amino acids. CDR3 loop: CASSLSTPGQWMNTEAFF. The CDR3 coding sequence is TGTGCCAGCAGTTTATCCACACCGGGACAGTGGATGAACACTGAAGCTTTCTTT.

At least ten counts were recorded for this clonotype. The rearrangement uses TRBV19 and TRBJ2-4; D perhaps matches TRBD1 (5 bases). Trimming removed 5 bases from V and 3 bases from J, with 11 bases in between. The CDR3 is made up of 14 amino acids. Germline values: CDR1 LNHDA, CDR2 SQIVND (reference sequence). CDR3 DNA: TGTGCCAGTAGTTACAGGCTTGACAAAAACATTCAGTACTTC. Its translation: CASSYRLDKNIQYF.

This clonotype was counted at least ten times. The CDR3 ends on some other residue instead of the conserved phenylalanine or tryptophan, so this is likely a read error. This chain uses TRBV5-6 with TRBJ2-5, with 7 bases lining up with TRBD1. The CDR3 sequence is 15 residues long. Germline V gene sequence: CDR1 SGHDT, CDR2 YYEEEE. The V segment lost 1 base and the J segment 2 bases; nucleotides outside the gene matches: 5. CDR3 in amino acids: CASSLQGVRQETQYL. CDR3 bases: TGTGCCAGCAGCTTGCAGGGGGTCAGGCAAGAGACCCAGTACCTC.

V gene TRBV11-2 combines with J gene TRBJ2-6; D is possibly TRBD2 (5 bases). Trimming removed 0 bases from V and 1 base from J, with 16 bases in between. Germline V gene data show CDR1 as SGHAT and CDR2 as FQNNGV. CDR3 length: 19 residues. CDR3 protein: CASSLEPGSRYSGANVLTF. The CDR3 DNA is TGTGCCAGCAGCTTAGAGCCGGGGTCCCGCTATTCTGGGGCCAACGTCCTGACTTTC.

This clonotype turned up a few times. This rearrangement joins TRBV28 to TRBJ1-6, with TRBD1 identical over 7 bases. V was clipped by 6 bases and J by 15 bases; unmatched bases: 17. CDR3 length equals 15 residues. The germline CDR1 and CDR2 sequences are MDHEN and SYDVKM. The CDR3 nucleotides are TGTGCCAGCAGGCCCAGGGGGGAGGGGGCGAGGGTCCTCCACTTT. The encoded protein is CASRPRGEGARVLHF.

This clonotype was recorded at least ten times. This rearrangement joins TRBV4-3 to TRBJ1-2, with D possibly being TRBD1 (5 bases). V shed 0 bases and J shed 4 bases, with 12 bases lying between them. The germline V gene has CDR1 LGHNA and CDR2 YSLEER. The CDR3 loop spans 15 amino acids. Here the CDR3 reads CASSQEAGLVYGYTF. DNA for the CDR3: TGCGCCAGCAGCCAAGAAGCAGGGCTTGTCTATGGCTACACCTTC.

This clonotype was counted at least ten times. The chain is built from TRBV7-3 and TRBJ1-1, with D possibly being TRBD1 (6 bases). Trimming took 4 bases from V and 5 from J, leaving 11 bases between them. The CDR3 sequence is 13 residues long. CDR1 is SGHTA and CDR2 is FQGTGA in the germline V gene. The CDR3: CASSSYRETEAFF. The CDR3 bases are TGTGCCAGCAGCTCCTACAGGGAAACTGAAGCTTTCTTT.

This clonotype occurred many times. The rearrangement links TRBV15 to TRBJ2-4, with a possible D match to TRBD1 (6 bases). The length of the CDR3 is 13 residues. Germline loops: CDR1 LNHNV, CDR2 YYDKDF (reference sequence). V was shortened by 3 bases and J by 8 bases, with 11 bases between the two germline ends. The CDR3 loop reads CATSSYKGDIQYF. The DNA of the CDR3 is TGTGCCACCAGCAGCTATAAGGGGGACATTCAGTACTTC.

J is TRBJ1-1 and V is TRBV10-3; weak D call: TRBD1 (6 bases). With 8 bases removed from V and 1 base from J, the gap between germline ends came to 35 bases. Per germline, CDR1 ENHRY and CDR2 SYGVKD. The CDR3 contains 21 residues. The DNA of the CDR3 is TGTGCCATCGCGTCCCGGAGTTTTCGGGGACAAATTACGGGGTGGAACACTGAAGCTTTCTTT. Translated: CAIASRSFRGQITGWNTEAFF.

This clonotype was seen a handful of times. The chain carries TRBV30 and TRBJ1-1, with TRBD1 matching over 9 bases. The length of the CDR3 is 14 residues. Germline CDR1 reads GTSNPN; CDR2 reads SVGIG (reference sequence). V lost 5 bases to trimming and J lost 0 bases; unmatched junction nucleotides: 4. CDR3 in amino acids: CAWWGTGLNTEAFF. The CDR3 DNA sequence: TGTGCCTGGTGGGGGACAGGGTTGAACACTGAAGCTTTCTTT.

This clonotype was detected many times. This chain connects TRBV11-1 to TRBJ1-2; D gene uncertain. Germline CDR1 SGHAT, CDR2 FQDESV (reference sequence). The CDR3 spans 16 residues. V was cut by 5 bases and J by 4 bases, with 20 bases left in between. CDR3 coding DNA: TGTGCCAGCAGCAATTCCCGGAGCGCCGGGAGCTATGGCTACACCTTC. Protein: CASSNSRSAGSYGYTF.

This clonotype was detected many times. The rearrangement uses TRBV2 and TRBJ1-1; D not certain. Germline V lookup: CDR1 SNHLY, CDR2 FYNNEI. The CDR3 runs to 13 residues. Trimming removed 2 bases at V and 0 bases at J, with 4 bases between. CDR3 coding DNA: TGTGCCAGCAGTGAATTGATGAACACTGAAGCTTTCTTT. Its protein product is CASSELMNTEAFF.

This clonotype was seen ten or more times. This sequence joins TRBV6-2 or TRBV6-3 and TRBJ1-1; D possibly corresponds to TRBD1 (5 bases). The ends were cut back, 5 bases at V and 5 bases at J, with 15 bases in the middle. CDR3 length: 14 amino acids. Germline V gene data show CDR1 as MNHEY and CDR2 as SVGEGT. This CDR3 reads CASSAIWGKTEAFF. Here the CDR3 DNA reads TGTGCCAGCAGTGCCATTTGGGGGAAAACTGAAGCTTTCTTT.

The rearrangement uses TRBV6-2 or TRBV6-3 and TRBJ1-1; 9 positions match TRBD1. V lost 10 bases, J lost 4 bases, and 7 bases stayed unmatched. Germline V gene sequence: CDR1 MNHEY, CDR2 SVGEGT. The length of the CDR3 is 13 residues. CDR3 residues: CATRTGEGTEAFF. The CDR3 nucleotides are TGTGCCACCCGGACAGGGGAAGGCACTGAAGCTTTCTTT.

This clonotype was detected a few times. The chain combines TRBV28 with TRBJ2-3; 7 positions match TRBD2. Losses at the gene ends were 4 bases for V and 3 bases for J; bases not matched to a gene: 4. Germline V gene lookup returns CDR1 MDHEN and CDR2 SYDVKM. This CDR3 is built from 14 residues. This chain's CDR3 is CASSWGGDTDTQYF. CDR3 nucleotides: TGTGCCAGCAGTTGGGGGGGAGATACAGATACGCAGTATTTT. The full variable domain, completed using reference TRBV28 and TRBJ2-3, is DVKVTQSSRYLVKRTGEKVFLECVQDMDHENMFWYRQDPGLGLRLIYFSYDVKMKEKGDIPEGYSVSREKKERFSLILESASTNQTSMYLCASSWGGDTDTQYFGPGTRLTVL.

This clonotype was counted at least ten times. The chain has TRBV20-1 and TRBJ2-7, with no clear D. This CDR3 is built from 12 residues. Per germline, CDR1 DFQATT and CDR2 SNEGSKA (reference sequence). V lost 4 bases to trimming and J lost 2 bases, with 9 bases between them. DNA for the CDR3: TGCAGTGCTAAGGATACCCCCTACGAGCAGTACTTC. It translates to CSAKDTPYEQYF.

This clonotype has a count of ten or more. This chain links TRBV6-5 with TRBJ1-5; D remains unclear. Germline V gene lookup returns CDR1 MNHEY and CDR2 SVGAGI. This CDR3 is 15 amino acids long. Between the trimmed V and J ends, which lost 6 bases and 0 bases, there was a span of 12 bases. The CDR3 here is CASSPDGNSNQPQHF. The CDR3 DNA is TGTGCCAGCAGCCCCGACGGGAATAGCAATCAGCCCCAGCATTTT.

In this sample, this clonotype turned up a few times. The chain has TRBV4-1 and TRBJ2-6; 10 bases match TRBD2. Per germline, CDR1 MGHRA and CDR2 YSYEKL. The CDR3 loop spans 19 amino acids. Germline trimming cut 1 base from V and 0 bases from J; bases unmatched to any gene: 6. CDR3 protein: CASSQARTSGFSGANVLTF. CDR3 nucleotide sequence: TGCGCCAGCAGCCAAGCCCGGACTAGCGGATTCTCTGGGGCCAACGTCCTGACTTTC.

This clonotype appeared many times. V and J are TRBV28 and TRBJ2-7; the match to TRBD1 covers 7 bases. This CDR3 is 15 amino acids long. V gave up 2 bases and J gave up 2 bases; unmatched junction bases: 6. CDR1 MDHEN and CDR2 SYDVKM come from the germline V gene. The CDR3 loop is CASSLRDRPPYEQYF. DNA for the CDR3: TGTGCCAGCAGTTTACGGGACAGACCTCCCTACGAGCAGTACTTC.